This TCR beta chain was sequenced for a study of cytomegalovirus exposure and HLA in healthy donors. General study findings and limits: The study carried out a later analysis of TCR beta sequences. It associated around 17,000 of them with specific HLA alleles at a false discovery rate of 0.05. Owing to their indistinguishability, certain V segments, notably TRBV6-2 and TRBV6-3, were excluded.

The ends lost 5 bases at V and 4 bases at J; junction bases unmatched: 7. Germline loops: CDR1 LNHNV, CDR2 YYDKDF (reference sequence). This CDR3 region has 14 residues. The PCR made use of 60 Vbeta and 13 Jbeta primers. Repertoires were generated with immunoSEQ multiplex PCR, while TCRdb's copy carries only in-frame clones and drops some. The table records tens of thousands of clones, more than 55% of them present only once. Points on this clone: Its antigen is not known.

These donors counted as nominally healthy when sampled, but unrecorded immune exposures were likely. The TCR comes from a man between 60 and 75 years old in good health and CMV-seropositive. The chain carries TRBV15 and TRBJ2-7; TRBD1 agrees at 8 bases. Sequencing was done on a sample of PBMCs. This chain's CDR3 is CATSLGDRNYEQYF. DNA of the CDR3: TGTGCCACCAGCTTGGGGGACAGGAATTACGAGCAGTACTTC.